What follows are 31 T cell receptor beta chains derived from one specimen sequenced in a study of cytomegalovirus exposure and HLA in healthy donors. The PCR employed 60 Vbeta primers together with 13 Jbeta primers. Sequenced by immunoSEQ multiplex PCR; TCRdb stores in-frame clones only, minus some. In the table there are under 200,000 clones, approximately 84% of which are singletons. Material: PBMCs. The source is a woman between 50 and 59 years old in good health and CMV-seropositive.

This clone was counted a few times. V is TRBV21-1 and J is TRBJ1-3; the D call of TRBD1 is as the table states it, not checked on the DNA. TRBV21-1 is a pseudogene segment. The CDR3 is made up of 18 amino acids. The CDR3 sequence is CASYGQGDTSSSGNTIYF. The CDR3 DNA sequence: TGTGCCAGCTATGGACAGGGTGATACTTCCAGCTCTGGAAACACCATATATTTT.

The chain joins TRBV5-4 to TRBJ1-2; 9 bases map to TRBD1. Germline loops: CDR1 SGHNT, CDR2 YYREEE (reference sequence). The CDR3 runs 14 residues. With V trimmed by 3 bases and J by 8 bases, 8 bases remained unmatched. The CDR3 nucleotides read TGTGCCAGCAGCTCCCAACAGGGGGCGAAAGGCTACACCTTC. This translates into CASSSQQGAKGYTF.

V gene TRBV5-1 combines with J gene TRBJ2-5, with TRBD2 identical over 9 bases. CDR1 is SGHRS, CDR2 YFSETQ, per germline. The CDR3 totals 14 residues. J gave up 5 bases and V 3 bases, and 5 bases lay outside the gene matches. CDR3 sequence: CASSSWTSVETQYF. CDR3 DNA: TGCGCCAGCAGCTCTTGGACTAGCGTGGAGACCCAGTACTTC.

V and J are TRBV5-8 and TRBJ1-1; TRBD1 agrees at 8 bases. The CDR3 has 12 residues. The V segment lost 10 bases and the J segment 5 bases; nucleotides outside the gene matches: 7. Germline CDR1 reads SGHTS; CDR2 reads YDEGEE. This CDR3 is CAGRTGSTEAFF. The CDR3 region has the DNA TGTGCCGGACGGACAGGGAGTACTGAAGCTTTCTTT.

The gene calls are TRBV5-5 and TRBJ2-7; 12 bases are a match to TRBD1. CDR1 is SGHKS and CDR2 is YYEKEE in the germline V gene (reference sequence). V gave up 4 bases and J gave up 4 bases; unmatched junction bases: 6. The CDR3 spans 15 residues. The CDR3 loop reads CASSTGQGARYEQYF. Written as DNA, the CDR3 is TGTGCCAGCAGCACGGGACAGGGGGCGCGATACGAGCAGTACTTC.

This CDR3 is CASIAGQAQGVQHF. DNA for the CDR3: TGTGCCAGCATCGCTGGACAGGCCCAAGGAGTCCAGCATTTT. The chain is built from TRBV6-6 and TRBJ1-5; TRBD1 matches at 7 bases. Trimming took 7 bases from V and 12 from J; bases not matched to a gene: 15. CDR3 length: 14 amino acids. Germline V lookup: CDR1 MNHNY, CDR2 SVGAGI (reference sequence).

V is TRBV5-1 and J is TRBJ1-2, with 8 bases identical to TRBD1. V shed 3 bases, J shed 5 bases, and the junction held 6 bases outside the gene matches. Germline CDR1 reads SGHRS; CDR2 reads YFSETQ. The CDR3 runs 14 residues. Here the CDR3 reads CASSSDRAGYGYTF. The CDR3 DNA sequence: TGCGCCAGCAGCTCGGACAGGGCTGGATATGGCTACACCTTC.

V and J are TRBV6-1 and TRBJ1-5, with TRBD1 matching over 8 bases. The CDR3 totals 17 residues. CDR1 is MNHNS, CDR2 SASEGT, per germline. The J segment lost 2 bases and the V segment lost 2 bases, leaving 8 bases of the junction unmatched. The CDR3 DNA follows: TGTGCCAGCAGTGAACGAGACAGGGGCGGCGGCAATCAGCCCCAGCATTTT. Translating gives CASSERDRGGGNQPQHF.

The chain recombines TRBV2 with TRBJ2-5; TRBD2 aligns across 11 bases. J lost 4 bases, V lost 9 bases, and 13 bases had no gene match. The germline V gene has CDR1 SNHLY and CDR2 FYNNEI. The CDR3 sequence is 16 residues long. CDR3 sequence (DNA): TGTGCCAGTTTGGCGACTAGCGGGGTGGAAGCAGAGACCCAGTACTTC. Protein product: CASLATSGVEAETQYF.

The chain recombines TRBV6-5 with TRBJ2-7; D perhaps matches TRBD2 (6 bases). Looked up from germline, CDR1 is MNHEY and CDR2 is SVGAGI. V was trimmed by 0 bases and J by 3 bases, leaving 12 bases between them. The CDR3 consists of 15 residues. The CDR3 DNA reads TGTGCCAGCAGTTACTCAGGCCTAGCGAACTACGAGCAGTACTTC. It encodes CASSYSGLANYEQYF.

The J gene is TRBJ2-1, the V gene TRBV10-2; D is perhaps TRBD2 (5 bases). There are 14 residues in the CDR3. Germline-derived CDR1 and CDR2 are WSHSY and SAAADI. Trimming removed 3 bases from V and 9 bases from J, with 15 bases in between. CDR3 loop: CASSEGGGESEQFF. As DNA, the CDR3 is TGCGCCAGCAGTGAAGGAGGTGGGGAATCTGAGCAGTTCTTC.

The gene calls are TRBV5-1 and TRBJ2-7; 8 positions match TRBD2. V lost 3 bases, J lost 2 bases, and 4 bases stayed unmatched. Germline-derived CDR1 and CDR2 are SGHRS and YFSETQ. The CDR3 loop spans 14 amino acids. The DNA of the CDR3 is TGCGCCAGCAGCTCTATAGCGGGACCCTACGAGCAGTACTTC. Translation: CASSSIAGPYEQYF.

This clone has a single count. The CDR3 DNA reads as TGCGCCAGCAGCTTGGCTACGGACATTCTCTCTGGAAACACCATATATTTT. The encoded protein is CASSLATDILSGNTIYF. V is TRBV5-1 and J is TRBJ1-3; perhaps TRBD1 as D (5 bases). V lost 0 bases to trimming and J lost 0 bases, with 13 bases between them. Germline lookup yields CDR1 SGHRS and CDR2 YFSETQ. There are 17 residues in the CDR3.

V usage is TRBV10-3 and J usage is TRBJ2-1, with D uncertain. The CDR3 covers 13 residues. Germline V gene sequence: CDR1 ENHRY, CDR2 SYGVKD. V lost 0 bases and J 3 bases, leaving 3 bases between the germline ends. This CDR3 reads CAISESSYNEQFF. CDR3 bases: TGTGCCATCAGTGAGTCCAGCTACAATGAGCAGTTCTTC.

The rearrangement links TRBV11-3 to TRBJ2-2; perhaps TRBD1 as D (7 bases). Between the trimmed V and J ends, which lost 5 bases and 4 bases, there was a span of 14 bases. Germline CDR1 SGHNT, CDR2 YENEEA. CDR3 length: 15 residues. The CDR3 reads CASSAGQLFTGELFF. CDR3 in DNA: TGTGCCAGCAGCGCGGGACAGTTATTCACCGGGGAGCTGTTTTTT.

This chain connects TRBV7-3 to TRBJ2-3, with TRBD2 matching 10 bases. The CDR3 totals 15 residues. V was clipped by 1 base and J by 3 bases; unmatched bases: 1. Germline loops: CDR1 SGHTA, CDR2 FQGTGA. The CDR3 coding sequence is TGTGCCAGCAGCTTAAGGGGACTAGCGACAGATACGCAGTATTTT. Translated: CASSLRGLATDTQYF. Combining the CDR3 with reference TRBV7-3 and TRBJ2-3 gives the whole variable domain GAGVSQTPSNKVTEKGKYVELRCDPISGHTALYWYRQSLGQGPEFLIYFQGTGAADDSGLPNDRFFAVRPEGSVSTLKIQRTERGDSAVYLCASSLRGLATDTQYFGPGTRLTVL.

This chain uses TRBV7-6 with TRBJ2-3; D unresolved. Germline V lookup: CDR1 SGHVS, CDR2 FNYEAQ. CDR3 size: 14 residues. V lost 1 base and J 5 bases, leaving 10 bases between the germline ends. The CDR3 loop is CASSLEAFEDTQYF. CDR3 DNA sequence: TGTGCCAGCAGCTTAGAAGCTTTCGAAGATACGCAGTATTTT. Full variable domain (remainder filled in from reference TRBV7-6 and TRBJ2-3): GAGVSQSPRYKVTKRGQDVALRCDPISGHVSLYWYRQALGQGPEFLTYFNYEAQQDKSGLPNDRFSAERPEGSISTLTIQRTEQRDSAMYRCASSLEAFEDTQYFGPGTRLTVL.

The chain carries TRBV19 and TRBJ1-2; D is possibly TRBD1 (5 bases). CDR3 length equals 15 residues. The germline CDR1 and CDR2 sequences are LNHDA and SQIVND (reference sequence). The V gene lost 5 bases and the J gene lost 7 bases, with 20 bases spanning the gap. The chain's CDR3 is CASSPNAGTGSGYTF. CDR3 sequence (DNA): TGTGCCAGTAGTCCCAATGCCGGGACCGGGAGTGGCTACACCTTC.

The genes are TRBV29-1 and TRBJ2-3; TRBD1 is a possible D gene (5 bases). V dropped 3 bases and J dropped 1 base, with 8 bases sitting between them. Germline assignment: CDR1 SQVTM and CDR2 ANQGSEA. This CDR3 is 13 amino acids long. CDR3 DNA: TGCAGCGTTGAGTTCAGGGGCACAGATACGCAGTATTTT. Translated: CSVEFRGTDTQYF.

This clone has more than one count but fewer than ten. The chain joins TRBV11-3 to TRBJ2-7; possible D gene TRBD2, 6 bases. With 5 bases removed from V and 0 bases from J, the gap between germline ends came to 17 bases. The CDR3 extends over 16 amino acids. Germline values: CDR1 SGHNT, CDR2 YENEEA. CDR3 sequence: CASSPDPGVSSYEQYF. The DNA for the CDR3 is TGTGCCAGCAGCCCCGATCCGGGGGTCTCCTCCTACGAGCAGTACTTC.

This sequence joins TRBV5-6 and TRBJ2-7; 7 nucleotides agree with TRBD1. V trimming: 0 bases; J trimming: 7 bases; junction bases outside the gene matches: 7. Germline CDR1 SGHDT, CDR2 YYEEEE. The CDR3 has 14 residues. CDR3 residues: CASSLGTGVGEQYF. DNA of the CDR3: TGTGCCAGCAGCTTGGGAACAGGGGTCGGAGAGCAGTACTTC.

The J gene is TRBJ1-4, the V gene TRBV7-9, with D unresolved. The germline CDR1 and CDR2 sequences are SEHNR and FQNEAQ (reference sequence). The CDR3 has 15 residues. The germline V and J ends were trimmed by 1 base and 3 bases, with 9 bases remaining between them. CDR3 in amino acids: CASSLGGAPNEKLFF. CDR3 nucleotide sequence: TGTGCCAGCAGCTTAGGAGGCGCACCTAATGAAAAACTGTTTTTT.

This clone was detected only a few times. The chain carries TRBV25-1 and TRBJ1-1; 8 bases map to TRBD1. The CDR3 spans 17 residues. V lost 5 bases to trimming and J lost 3 bases; unmatched junction nucleotides: 14. Germline CDR1 and CDR2: MGHDK and SYGVNS. CDR3 protein: CASSPAGTGRGDTEAFF. CDR3 DNA sequence: TGTGCCAGCAGTCCTGCCGGGACAGGCCGAGGGGACACTGAAGCTTTCTTT.

The chain's CDR3 is CASSSDRLFNYGYTF. DNA of the CDR3: TGTGCCAGCAGCTCCGACCGACTATTTAACTATGGCTACACCTTC. The chain carries TRBV7-9 and TRBJ1-2; D remains ambiguous. Germline loops: CDR1 SEHNR, CDR2 FQNEAQ (reference sequence). The length of the CDR3 is 15 residues. Trimming stripped 4 bases from V and 1 base from J, with 13 bases between.

V gene TRBV18 combines with J gene TRBJ1-3; perhaps TRBD1 as D (5 bases). This CDR3 is 16 amino acids long. V dropped 3 bases and J dropped 0 bases, with 12 bases sitting between them. Germline values: CDR1 KGHSH, CDR2 LQKENI. The CDR3 sequence: CASSPSGGGSGNTIYF. Here the CDR3 DNA reads TGTGCCAGCTCACCTTCCGGGGGGGGCTCTGGAAACACCATATATTTT. Filled out from reference TRBV18 and TRBJ1-3, the complete variable domain reads NAGVMQNPRHLVRRRGQEARLRCSPMKGHSHVYWYRQLPEEGLKFMVYLQKENIIDESGMPKERFSAEFPKEGPSILRIQQVVRGDSAAYFCASSPSGGGSGNTIYFGEGSWLTVV.

The count of this clone is one. The chain has TRBV18 and TRBJ1-1; TRBD1 agrees at 7 bases. CDR3 length: 14 residues. Germline-derived CDR1 and CDR2 are KGHSH and LQKENI. Germline trimming cut 8 bases from V and 2 bases from J; bases unmatched to any gene: 8. This CDR3 is CASNRGLANTEAFF. CDR3 bases: TGTGCCAGCAACAGGGGACTAGCTAACACTGAAGCTTTCTTT.

About this clone itself: This sample includes further DNA sequences coding for the same CDR3. This chain connects TRBV7-2 to TRBJ2-2; weak D call: TRBD1 (6 bases). CDR3 length equals 14 residues. V was clipped by 4 bases and J by 5 bases, with 11 bases between them. The germline gives CDR1 SGHTA, CDR2 FQGNSA. The DNA for the CDR3 is TGTGCCAGCAGCTATAGAACAGGGACCGGGGAGCTGTTTTTT. This codes for CASSYRTGTGELFF.

V usage is TRBV7-2 and J usage is TRBJ1-5; 7 bases map to TRBD1. The CDR3 is made up of 17 amino acids. Germline V gene sequence: CDR1 SGHTA, CDR2 FQGNSA. V shed 5 bases, J shed 2 bases, and the junction held 12 bases outside the gene matches. CDR3 amino acids: CASSPIEGGQGNQPQHF. Here the CDR3 DNA reads TGTGCCAGCAGCCCCATAGAAGGGGGCCAAGGCAATCAGCCCCAGCATTTT.

This clone was picked up a small number of times. The chain combines TRBV18 with TRBJ2-5, with 7 nucleotides matching TRBD2. The V gene end was trimmed by 3 bases and the J gene end by 4 bases; junction bases not matched to a gene: 5. CDR1 and CDR2 from the germline V gene are KGHSH and LQKENI. The CDR3 runs to 14 residues. DNA for the CDR3: TGTGCCAGCTCACCTCCGGCTAGCGGAGAGACCCAGTACTTC. It codes for CASSPPASGETQYF.

V is TRBV5-1 and J is TRBJ1-5; 7 bases line up with TRBD1. The CDR3 extends over 13 amino acids. Unmatched junction bases numbered 3, after V lost 8 bases and J lost 1 base. CDR1 is SGHRS, CDR2 YFSETQ, per germline. DNA for the CDR3: TGCGCCAGTTCAGGGGGAAGCAATCAGCCCCAGCATTTT. Its protein product is CASSGGSNQPQHF.

The rearrangement joins TRBV5-4 to TRBJ1-5; D is unresolved. Looked up from germline, CDR1 is SGHNT and CDR2 is YYREEE (reference sequence). Trimming took 0 bases from V and 1 from J, leaving 8 bases between them. This CDR3 is built from 15 residues. CDR3 DNA: TGTGCCAGCAGCTTGGGGGGAGACAGCAATCAGCCCCAGCATTTT. This codes for CASSLGGDSNQPQHF.